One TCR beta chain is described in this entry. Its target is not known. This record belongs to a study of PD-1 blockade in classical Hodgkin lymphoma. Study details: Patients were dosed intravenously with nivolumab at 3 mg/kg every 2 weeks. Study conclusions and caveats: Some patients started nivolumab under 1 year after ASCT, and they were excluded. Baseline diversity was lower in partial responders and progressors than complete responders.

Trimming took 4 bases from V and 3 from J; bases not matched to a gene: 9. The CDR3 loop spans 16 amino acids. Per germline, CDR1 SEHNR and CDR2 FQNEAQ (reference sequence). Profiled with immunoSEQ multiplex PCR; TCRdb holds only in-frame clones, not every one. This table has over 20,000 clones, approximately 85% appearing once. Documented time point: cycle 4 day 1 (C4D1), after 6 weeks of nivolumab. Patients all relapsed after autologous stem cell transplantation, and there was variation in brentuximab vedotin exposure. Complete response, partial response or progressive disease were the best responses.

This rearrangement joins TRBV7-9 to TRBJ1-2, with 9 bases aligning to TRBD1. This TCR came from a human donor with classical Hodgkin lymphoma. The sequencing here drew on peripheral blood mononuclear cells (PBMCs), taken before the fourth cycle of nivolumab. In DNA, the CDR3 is TGTGCCAGCAGCTGGTGGCTGGACAGGGGTTACTATGGCTACACCTTC. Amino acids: CASSWWLDRGYYGYTF.